This is a list of T cell receptor beta chains from one sample in a study of T cells after yellow fever vaccination. TCRdb reprocessed the 5' RACE reads via MiXCR and lists one record per CDR3 protein. The data contain 20,000 to 25,000 distinct CDR3 sequences, less than 3.5% of them singletons. Material: PBMCs, either bulk or a sorted T-cell subset (CD4+, CD8+, memory, or dextramer-sorted; not recorded which), obtained around 45 days after the first yellow fever vaccination. These receptor sequences come from a man aged 18-30 years who received the YFV17D yellow fever vaccine. The conserved cysteine and the conserved F or W are not part of the CDR3 here. Clone size is not always given. Where it is, it says once, few, many or a class for expanded clones.

TRBV11-2	TRBJ2-3	12	many	ASRSPRGSDTQY
TRBV3-1	TRBJ2-7	12	many	ASSAWTGGYEQY
TRBV7-9	TRBJ1-2	13	many	ASGGVDSANYGYT
TRBV5-4	TRBJ1-5	12	many	ASSFWGGNQPQH
TRBV5-1	TRBJ1-4	11	few	ASRGQLNEKLF
TRBV7-3	TRBJ2-2	14	many	ASSSEGAGAGGELF
TRBV11-2	TRBJ1-5	12	many	ASSLVGGKQPQH
TRBV2	TRBJ2-3	12	many	ASRSRESTDTQY
TRBV10-3	TRBJ2-5	16	many	AISEPRGQGAREETQY
TRBV5-3	TRBJ1-2	11	-	ARGPGYGDGYT
TRBV3-1	TRBJ2-5	13	many	ASSHSGQNQETQY
TRBV5-5	TRBJ1-3	14	many	ASSRQQGISGNTIY
TRBV20-1	TRBJ1-1	12	many	SARDREVNTEAF
TRBV5-4	TRBJ2-3	13	many	ASSPGLGVADTQY
TRBV19	TRBJ2-6	16	many	ASSIGGIRYSGANVLT
TRBV7-2	TRBJ1-2	12	many	ASSGDDRAKGYT
TRBV19	TRBJ1-1	11	many	ASLGGLPTGAF
TRBV7-3	TRBJ2-1	13	many	ASRPSGGAHGEQF
TRBV12-5	TRBJ1-2	9	many	ASGLGMGYT
TRBV6-2/TRBV6-3	TRBJ1-2	13	many	ASTPIDRANYGYT
TRBV11-3	TRBJ2-1	14	many	ASSVVGGGSYNEQF
TRBV14	TRBJ2-1	14	many	ASSPLAGSSYNEQF
TRBV20-1	TRBJ1-5	15	many	SAKKGTGSFSNQPQH